This TCR beta chain was recovered during a study of identical twins. This clonotype was found a few times. Its matching antigen is unknown. V was pared by 3 bases and J by 2 bases, with 11 bases between. CDR1 is KGHSH and CDR2 is LQKENI in the germline V gene. The CDR3 is 16 amino acids. TCRdb processed the 5' RACE reads anew with MiXCR; each CDR3 protein has one entry. The data show 280,000 or so distinct CDR3 sequences, more than 6.5% seen once. General study points: With abundant cord blood beta clonotypes, insertions were fewer; memory repertoires showed no such pattern.

This sample was also put to use in a study of yellow fever vaccine responses in identical twins. From that study: As reported, the vaccine T cell response of twins seemed partly convergent and partly personalized.

Sequenced: memory (CD45RO+) T cells sorted from blood. The clonotype comes from a woman aged 18-29 years in good health. The V and J genes are TRBV18 and TRBJ1-6, with D perhaps TRBD1 (5 bases). The CDR3 loop is CASSPRGPTYNSPLHF. The CDR3 bases are TGTGCCAGCTCACCCCGGGGACCAACCTATAATTCACCCCTCCACTTT.